Each of the 2 T cell receptor beta chains below was sequenced from the same sample in a study of cytomegalovirus exposure and HLA in healthy donors (dated by TCRdb to 2017 to 2019). The method behind the library was the immunoSEQ multiplex PCR assay. A mixture of 60 forward primers for TCR Vbeta segments and 13 reverse primers for TCR Jbeta segments was used in the multiplex PCR. TCRdb holds this immuneACCESS table with in-frame rearrangements only. Some clones are missing; in checked studies, unresolved V genes explain under half, and the rest has no known cause. The sample has over 100,000 clones on record, around 80% of them singletons. The ten biggest clones cover about 5.4% of the sample. The material sequenced was PBMCs. The receptors derive from a woman aged 18-30 years in good health and CMV-seropositive.

V gene TRBV27 combines with J gene TRBJ1-2, with 7 bases lining up with TRBD1. The CDR3 is made up of 15 amino acids. CDR1 and CDR2 from the germline V gene are MNHEY and SMNVEV (reference sequence). V dropped 5 bases and J dropped 6; count of bases not matched to a gene: 12. The CDR3 spells CASSPPGGGSHGYTF. The CDR3 nucleotides are TGTGCCAGCAGTCCCCCCGGAGGGGGCTCGCATGGCTACACCTTC.

The CDR3 sequence: CASSSTGTGFNQPQHF. The CDR3 DNA follows: TGTGCCAGCAGCTCAACCGGGACAGGGTTCAATCAGCCCCAGCATTTT. The V gene is TRBV5-6, the J gene TRBJ1-5; TRBD1 aligns across 9 bases. V dropped 3 bases and J dropped 3; count of bases not matched to a gene: 7. The germline gives CDR1 SGHDT, CDR2 YYEEEE. The CDR3 runs 16 residues.